This T cell receptor beta chain was recorded in a study of blood T cell repertoires in COVID-19. Here immunoSEQ multiplex PCR was the method, and the copy in TCRdb shows in-frame clones only, minus some. The sample lists about 150,000 clones; about 78% were seen once. Per the germline V gene, CDR1 is LGHNA and CDR2 is YSLEER. The CDR3 has 16 amino acids. V was cut by 0 bases and J by 0 bases, with 9 bases left in between. The chain uses TRBV4-3 and TRBJ1-3; D remains ambiguous. The sequencing sample was made of peripheral blood. The TCR comes from a man aged 55-75 years who had recovered from COVID-19. CDR3 sequence reads: CASSQEGQSSGNTIYF. The CDR3 DNA sequence: TGCGCCAGCAGCCAAGAGGGCCAGTCCTCTGGAAACACCATATATTTT.